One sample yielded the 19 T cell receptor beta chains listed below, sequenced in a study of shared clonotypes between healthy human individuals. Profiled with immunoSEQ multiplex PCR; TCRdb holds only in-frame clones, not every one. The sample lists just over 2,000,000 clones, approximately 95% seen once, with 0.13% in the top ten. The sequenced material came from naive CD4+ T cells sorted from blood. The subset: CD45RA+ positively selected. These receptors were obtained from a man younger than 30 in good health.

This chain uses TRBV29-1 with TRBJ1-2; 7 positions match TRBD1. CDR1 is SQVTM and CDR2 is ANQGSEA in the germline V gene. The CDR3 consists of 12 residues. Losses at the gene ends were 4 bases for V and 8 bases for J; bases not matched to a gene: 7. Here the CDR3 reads CSVARGVYGYTF. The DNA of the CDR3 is TGCAGCGTTGCCAGGGGGGTGTACGGCTACACCTTC.

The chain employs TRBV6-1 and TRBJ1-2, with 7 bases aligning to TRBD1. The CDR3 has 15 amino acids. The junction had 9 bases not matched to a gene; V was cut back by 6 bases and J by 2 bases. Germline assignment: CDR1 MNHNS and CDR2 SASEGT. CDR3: CASSPTIQGNYGYTF. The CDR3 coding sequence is TGTGCCAGCAGCCCCACCATACAGGGGAACTATGGCTACACCTTC.

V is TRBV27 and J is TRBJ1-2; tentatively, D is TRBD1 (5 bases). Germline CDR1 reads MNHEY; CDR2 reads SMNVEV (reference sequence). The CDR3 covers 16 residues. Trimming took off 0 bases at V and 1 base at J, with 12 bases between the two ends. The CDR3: CASSLSAIGGNYGYTF. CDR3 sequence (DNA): TGTGCCAGCAGTTTATCGGCCATCGGGGGTAACTATGGCTACACCTTC.

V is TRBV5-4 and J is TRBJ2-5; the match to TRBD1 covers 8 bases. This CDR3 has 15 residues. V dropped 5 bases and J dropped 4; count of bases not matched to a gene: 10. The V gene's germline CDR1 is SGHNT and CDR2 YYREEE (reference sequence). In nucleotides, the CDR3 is TGTGCCAGCAGTGGTGGGGACAGGTTGGGAGAGACCCAGTACTTC. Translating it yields CASSGGDRLGETQYF.

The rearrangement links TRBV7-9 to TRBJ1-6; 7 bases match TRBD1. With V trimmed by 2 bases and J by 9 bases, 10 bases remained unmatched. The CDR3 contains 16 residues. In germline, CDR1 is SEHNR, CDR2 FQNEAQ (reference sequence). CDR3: CASSLRLGTAFSPLHF. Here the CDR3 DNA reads TGTGCCAGCAGCTTACGCCTCGGGACAGCCTTTTCACCCCTCCACTTT.

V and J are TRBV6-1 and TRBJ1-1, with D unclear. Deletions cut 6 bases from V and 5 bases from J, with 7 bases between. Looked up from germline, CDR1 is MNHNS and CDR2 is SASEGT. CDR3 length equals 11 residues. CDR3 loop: CASRQSTEAFF. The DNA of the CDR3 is TGTGCCAGCAGGCAGAGTACTGAAGCTTTCTTT.

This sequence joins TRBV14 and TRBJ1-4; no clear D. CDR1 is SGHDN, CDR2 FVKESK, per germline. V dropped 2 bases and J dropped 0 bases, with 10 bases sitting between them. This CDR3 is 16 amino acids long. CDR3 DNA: TGTGCCAGCAGCCAAAGAAGTGGAGCAACTAATGAAAAACTGTTTTTT. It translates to CASSQRSGATNEKLFF.

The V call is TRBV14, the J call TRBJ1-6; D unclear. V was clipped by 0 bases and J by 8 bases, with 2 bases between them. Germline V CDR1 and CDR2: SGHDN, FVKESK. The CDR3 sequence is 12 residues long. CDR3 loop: CASSQEYSPLHF. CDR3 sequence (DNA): TGTGCCAGCAGCCAAGAGTATTCACCCCTCCACTTT.

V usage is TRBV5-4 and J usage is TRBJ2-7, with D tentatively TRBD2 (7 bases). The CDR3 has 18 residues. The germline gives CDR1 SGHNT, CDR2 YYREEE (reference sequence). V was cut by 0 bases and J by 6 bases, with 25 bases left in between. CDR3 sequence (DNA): TGTGCCAGCAGCTTGGCCCTAACGGGGGCGGGGGCTTCGGCCGAGCAGTACTTC. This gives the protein CASSLALTGAGASAEQYF.

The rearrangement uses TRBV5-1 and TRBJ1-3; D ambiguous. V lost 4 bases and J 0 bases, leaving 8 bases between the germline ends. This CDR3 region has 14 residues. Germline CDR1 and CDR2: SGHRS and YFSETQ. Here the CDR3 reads CASSPAGSGNTIYF. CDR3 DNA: TGCGCCAGCAGCCCGGCCGGCTCTGGAAACACCATATATTTT.

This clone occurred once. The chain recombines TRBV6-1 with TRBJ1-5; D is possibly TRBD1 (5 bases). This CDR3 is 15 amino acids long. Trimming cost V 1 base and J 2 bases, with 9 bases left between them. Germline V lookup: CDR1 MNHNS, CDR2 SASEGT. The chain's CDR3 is CASSEVSRGNQPQHF. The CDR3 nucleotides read TGTGCCAGCAGTGAAGTAAGCAGGGGCAATCAGCCCCAGCATTTT.

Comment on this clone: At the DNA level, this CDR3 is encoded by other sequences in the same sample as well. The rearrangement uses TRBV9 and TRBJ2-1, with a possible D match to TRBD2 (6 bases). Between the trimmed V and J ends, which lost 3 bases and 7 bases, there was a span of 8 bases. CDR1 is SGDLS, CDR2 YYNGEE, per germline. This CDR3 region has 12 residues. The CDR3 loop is CASSAGLNEQFF. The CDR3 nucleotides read TGTGCCAGCAGCGCCGGACTAAATGAGCAGTTCTTC.

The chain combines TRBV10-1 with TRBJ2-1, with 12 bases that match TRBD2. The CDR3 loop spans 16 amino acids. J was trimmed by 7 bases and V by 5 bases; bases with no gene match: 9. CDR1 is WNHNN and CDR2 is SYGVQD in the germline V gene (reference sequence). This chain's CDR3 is CASSPFSLAGGNEQFF. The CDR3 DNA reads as TGCGCCAGCAGTCCCTTCTCACTAGCGGGAGGTAATGAGCAGTTCTTC.

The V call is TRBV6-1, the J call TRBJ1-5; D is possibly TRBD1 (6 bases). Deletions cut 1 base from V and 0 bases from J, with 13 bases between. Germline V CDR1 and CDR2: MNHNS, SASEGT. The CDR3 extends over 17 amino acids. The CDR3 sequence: CASSEGTEYYSNQPQHF. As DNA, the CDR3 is TGTGCCAGCAGTGAAGGGACAGAGTACTATAGCAATCAGCCCCAGCATTTT.

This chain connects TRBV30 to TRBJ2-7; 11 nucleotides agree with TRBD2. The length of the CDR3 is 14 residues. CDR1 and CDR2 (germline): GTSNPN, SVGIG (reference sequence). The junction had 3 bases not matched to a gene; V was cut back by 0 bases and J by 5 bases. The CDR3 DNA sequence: TGTGCCTGGAGTGTACTAGCGGGAGTTGACGAGCAGTACTTC. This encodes CAWSVLAGVDEQYF.

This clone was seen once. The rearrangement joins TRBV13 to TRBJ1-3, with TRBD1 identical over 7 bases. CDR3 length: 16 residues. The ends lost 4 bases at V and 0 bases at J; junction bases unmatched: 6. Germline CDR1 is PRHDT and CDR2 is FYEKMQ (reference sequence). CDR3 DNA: TGTGCCAGCAGCTATCAGGGGGTTTCCTCTGGAAACACCATATATTTT. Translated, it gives CASSYQGVSSGNTIYF.

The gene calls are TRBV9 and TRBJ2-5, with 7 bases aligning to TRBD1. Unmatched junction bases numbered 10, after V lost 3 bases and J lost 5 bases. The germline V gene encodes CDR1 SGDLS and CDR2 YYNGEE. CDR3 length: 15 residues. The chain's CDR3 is CASSGRGQPWETQYF. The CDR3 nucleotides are TGTGCCAGCAGCGGACGGGGACAGCCCTGGGAGACCCAGTACTTC.

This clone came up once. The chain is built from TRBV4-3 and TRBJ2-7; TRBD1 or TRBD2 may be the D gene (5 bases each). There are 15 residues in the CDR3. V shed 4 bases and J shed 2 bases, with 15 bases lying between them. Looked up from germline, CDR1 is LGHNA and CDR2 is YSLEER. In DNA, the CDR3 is TGCGCCAGCAGCCCGGAGGCAGGGTTGACCTACGAGCAGTACTTC. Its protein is CASSPEAGLTYEQYF.

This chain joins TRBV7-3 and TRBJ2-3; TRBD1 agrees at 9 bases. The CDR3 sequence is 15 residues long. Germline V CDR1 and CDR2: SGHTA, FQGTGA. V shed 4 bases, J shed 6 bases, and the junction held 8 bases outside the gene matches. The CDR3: CASSSGGTGLDTQYF. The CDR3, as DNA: TGTGCCAGCAGCTCCGGCGGGACAGGGTTGGATACGCAGTATTTT.